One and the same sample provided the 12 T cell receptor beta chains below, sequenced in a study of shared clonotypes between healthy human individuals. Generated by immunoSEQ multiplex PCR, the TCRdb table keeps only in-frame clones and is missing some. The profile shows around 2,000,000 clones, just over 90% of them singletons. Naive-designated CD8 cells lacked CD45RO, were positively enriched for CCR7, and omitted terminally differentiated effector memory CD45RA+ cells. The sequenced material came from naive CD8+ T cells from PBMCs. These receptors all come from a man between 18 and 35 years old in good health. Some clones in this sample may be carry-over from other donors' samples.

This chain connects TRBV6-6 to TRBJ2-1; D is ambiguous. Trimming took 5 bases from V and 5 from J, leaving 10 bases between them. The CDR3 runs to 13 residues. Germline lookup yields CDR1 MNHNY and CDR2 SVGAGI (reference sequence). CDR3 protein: CASSPLGHNEQFF. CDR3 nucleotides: TGTGCCAGCAGTCCCCTGGGCCACAATGAGCAGTTCTTC.

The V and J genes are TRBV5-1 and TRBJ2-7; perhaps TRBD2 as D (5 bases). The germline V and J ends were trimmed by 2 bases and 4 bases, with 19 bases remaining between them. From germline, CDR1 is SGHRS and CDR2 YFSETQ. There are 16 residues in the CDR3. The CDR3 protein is CASSLGWKEGTYEQYF. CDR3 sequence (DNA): TGCGCCAGCAGCTTAGGGTGGAAAGAGGGTACGTACGAGCAGTACTTC.

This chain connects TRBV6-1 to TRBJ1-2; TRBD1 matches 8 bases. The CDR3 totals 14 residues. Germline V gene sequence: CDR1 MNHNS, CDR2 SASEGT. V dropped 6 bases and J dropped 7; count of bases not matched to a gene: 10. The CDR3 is CASRHLGQGTGYTF. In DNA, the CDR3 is TGTGCCAGCAGACACCTAGGACAGGGCACTGGCTACACCTTC.

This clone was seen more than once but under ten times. CDR3 bases: TGTGCCAGCAGCAAGAGACTGGGCTACACCTTC. Protein sequence: CASSKRLGYTF. The chain is built from TRBV2 and TRBJ1-2; unclear D gene. Germline CDR1 reads SNHLY; CDR2 reads FYNNEI. V was pared by 6 bases and J by 8 bases, with 10 bases between. The CDR3 contains 11 residues.

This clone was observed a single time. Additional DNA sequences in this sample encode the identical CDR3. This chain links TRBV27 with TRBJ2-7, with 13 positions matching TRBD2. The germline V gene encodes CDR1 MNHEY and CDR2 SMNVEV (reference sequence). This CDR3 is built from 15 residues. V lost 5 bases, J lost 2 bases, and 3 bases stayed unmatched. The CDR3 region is CASSPGTSGAYEQYF. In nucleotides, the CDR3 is TGTGCCAGCAGTCCGGGGACTAGCGGGGCCTACGAGCAGTACTTC.

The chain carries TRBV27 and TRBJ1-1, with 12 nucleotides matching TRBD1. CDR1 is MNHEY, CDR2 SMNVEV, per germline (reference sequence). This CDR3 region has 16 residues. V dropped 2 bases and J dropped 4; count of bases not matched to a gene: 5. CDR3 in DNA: TGTGCCAGCAGTTTAGCGGGGACAGGGGGCATCACTGAAGCTTTCTTT. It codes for CASSLAGTGGITEAFF.

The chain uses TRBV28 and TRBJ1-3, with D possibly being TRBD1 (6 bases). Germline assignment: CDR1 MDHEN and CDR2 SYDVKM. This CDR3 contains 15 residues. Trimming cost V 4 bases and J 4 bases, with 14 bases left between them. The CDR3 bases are TGTGCCAGCAGTTACGGGACACCATGGGGAAACACCATATATTTT. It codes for CASSYGTPWGNTIYF.

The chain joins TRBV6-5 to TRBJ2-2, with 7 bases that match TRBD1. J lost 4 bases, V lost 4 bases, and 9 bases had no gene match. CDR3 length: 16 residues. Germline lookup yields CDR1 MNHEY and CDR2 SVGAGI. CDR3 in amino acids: CASSFLDRAGTGELFF. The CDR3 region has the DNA TGTGCCAGCAGTTTCCTCGACAGGGCCGGCACCGGGGAGCTGTTTTTT.

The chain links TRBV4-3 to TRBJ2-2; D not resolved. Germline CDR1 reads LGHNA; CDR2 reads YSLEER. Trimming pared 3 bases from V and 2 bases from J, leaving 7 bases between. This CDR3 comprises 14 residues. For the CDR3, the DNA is TGCGCCAGCAGCCAGAACTCTAACACCGGGGAGCTGTTTTTT. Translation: CASSQNSNTGELFF.

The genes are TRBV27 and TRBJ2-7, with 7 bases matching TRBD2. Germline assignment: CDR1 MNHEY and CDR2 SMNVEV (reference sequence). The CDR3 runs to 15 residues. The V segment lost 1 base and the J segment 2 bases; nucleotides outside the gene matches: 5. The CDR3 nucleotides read TGTGCCAGCAGTTTATTACCTAGCGGCACCTACGAGCAGTACTTC. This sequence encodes CASSLLPSGTYEQYF.

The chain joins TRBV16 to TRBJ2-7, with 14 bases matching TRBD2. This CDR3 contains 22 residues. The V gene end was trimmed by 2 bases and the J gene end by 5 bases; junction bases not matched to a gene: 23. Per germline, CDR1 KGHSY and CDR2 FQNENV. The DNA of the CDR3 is TGTGCCAGCAGCCAAGGGATGTCTTTGGGACTAGCGGGAGTCCCGGCCTCTGACGAGCAGTACTTC. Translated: CASSQGMSLGLAGVPASDEQYF.

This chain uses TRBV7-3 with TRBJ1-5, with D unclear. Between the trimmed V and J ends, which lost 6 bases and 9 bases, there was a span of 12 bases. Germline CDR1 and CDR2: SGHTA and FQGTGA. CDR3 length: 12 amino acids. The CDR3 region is CASRPQGRPQHF. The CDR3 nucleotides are TGTGCCAGCAGACCACAAGGTCGGCCCCAGCATTTT.